This T cell receptor (beta chain) was recorded in a study of T cell responses to AZD1222 COVID-19 vaccine (dated by TCRdb to 2020 to 2023). Some background on the complete study: A total of roughly 240 trial participants underwent TCR sequencing, of whom around 200 received two doses of AZD1222 and some 25 received two doses of the MenACWY control vaccine. Enrollment into the trials was organized by age into subgroups of 18-55, 56-69 and 70-plus years, and those subgroups contained about 150, 27 and 61 TCR-sequenced participants, respectively.

A word on this clone: Its antigen remains undetermined. The sample holds no much larger clone one base away, and base qualities are not on file.

The CDR3 regions of human TCRbeta chains were analyzed by immunosequencing. In the paper's pipeline: Repertoire TCRs were checked for matches against a reference library of SARS-CoV-2-specific TCRs that had been generated using the MIRA antigen-specificity platform. Breadth was defined as the fraction of unique TCRs that were SARS-CoV-2-associated, and depth was defined as the fraction of total T cells that were SARS-CoV-2-associated. Using the MIRA data, every spike-specific TCR was mapped to the spike region that the TCR reacted to and assigned to either a CD4 or a CD8 class. Log10-transformed breadth and depth values were compared by one-way ANOVA with Sidak's multiple comparisons tests. The table comes from immuneACCESS by way of TCRdb, which keeps in-frame sequences with V and J called. Part of the clones is missing from these tables; in studies checked, under half for an unresolved V gene and the rest for unknown reasons. V and J calls and clone size come straight from that table; D and trimming were deduced from the DNA. The sample profile shows roughly 80,000 clones; 88% of them were found once. About 5% of the sample is in the top ten clones.

The research as a whole found: After two AZD1222 doses, spike-specific TCR breadth and depth were significantly higher than at day 0 and than in MenACWY recipients. The 56-69-year group was small, and its depth increase did not reach significance, likely because of low power. Nearly half of unique spike-specific TCRs reportedly recognized epitopes outside regions mutated in the B.1.351 and B.1.1.7 variants. Because no day 14 peak-response samples were available, repertoires were characterized only after the peak T cell response. Participants were mostly white British and included more females than males, and it was suggested by the authors that clonal diversity may have been underestimated. Only a handful of AZD1222 recipients were SARS-CoV-2 seropositive at baseline, limiting conclusions about previously exposed vaccinees. The vaccine-associated CD4 TCRs covered the entire spike protein, and the dominant responses fell in regions 160-218 and 743-854.

The time point tag for this specimen amounts to: baseline before first vaccination. The label giving this sample's treatment or condition can be read as: meningococcal conjugate vaccine given as trial control. Vaccinee samples were obtained from the UK trials COV001 and COV002, which included a single-blind randomized controlled phase 2/3 trial of AZD1222 (ChAdOx1 nCoV-19) in healthy adults. For TCRbeta chain sequencing, PBMC samples were collected from trial participants at day 0 and at day 28 after the second dose. Sequencing used peripheral blood, obtained on day 0 of MenACWY control vaccination. The TCR originated in an adult in good health.

The CDR3 in this case is CASSTHPGQAQRTF. The bases are TGTGCCAGCAGTACGCACCCCGGACAGGCCCAAAGAACCTTC. The sequence links TRBV6-2 or TRBV6-3 to TRBJ1-2, and TRBD1 aligns with 7 junction nucleotides. V is trimmed back by 5 bases and J by 14 bases, and the junction contains 17 bases that no gene match accounts for. The CDR3 sequence holds 14 residues, the cysteine and phenylalanine included. Of all the DNA, just the CDR3 is kept, 42 bases in frame from base 1. Based on the germline V gene, the CDR1 and CDR2 sequences are MNHEY and SVGEGT.